The 19 T cell receptor beta chains below all came from one sample that was sequenced in a study of vaccination and CD4 T cells after COVID-19. These receptors have no identified antigens. As for treatment: approximately 9-day PBMC culture with coronavirus spike peptide pools or control peptides (ViraFEST assay). CD4+ T lymphocytes from the unexposed donor were collected before the COVID-19 pandemic (2011-2018). Oncomine TCR Beta short-read sequencing was applied to DNA from cultured CD4+ T cells. From CD4+ T cells that had been cultured, genomic DNA was extracted. TCRdb re-called the PCR reads through MiXCR, storing one row per CDR3 protein. The sample has around 9,700 distinct CDR3 sequences; under 40% are singletons. The sequenced material came from CD4+ T cells from blood, cultured in vitro. The receptor source for this set is a human donor in good health.

The V call is TRBV28, the J call TRBJ2-7, with D maybe TRBD2 (6 bases). Germline V gives CDR1 MDHEN, CDR2 SYDVKM. V gave up 5 bases and J gave up 9 bases, with 11 bases separating them. The CDR3 consists of 11 residues. The CDR3 is CASSPGRLQYF. CDR3 coding DNA: TGTGCCAGCAGTCCAGGGAGGCTGCAGTACTTC.

V and J are TRBV4-1 and TRBJ2-7; D possibly uses TRBD1 or TRBD2 (5 bases each). The CDR3 has 16 amino acids. V was pared by 0 bases and J by 2 bases, with 14 bases between. The germline CDR1 and CDR2 sequences are MGHRA and YSYEKL. The CDR3 spells CASSQDLAGSPYEQYF. CDR3 coding DNA: TGCGCCAGCAGCCAAGATTTAGCAGGGAGCCCCTACGAGCAGTACTTC.

The chain recombines TRBV20-1 with TRBJ1-6, with a possible D match to TRBD1 (6 bases). The CDR3 sequence is 17 residues long. V was cut by 0 bases and J by 0 bases, with 12 bases left in between. Germline CDR1 reads DFQATT; CDR2 reads SNEGSKA (reference sequence). This chain's CDR3 is CSARDPQGPSYNSPLHF. Written as DNA, the CDR3 is TGCAGTGCTAGAGATCCCCAGGGGCCCTCCTATAATTCACCCCTCCACTTT.

The sample holds a few counts of this clonotype. V and J are TRBV18 and TRBJ1-6; the D gene is possibly TRBD1 (6 bases). CDR3 size: 14 residues. Germline lookup yields CDR1 KGHSH and CDR2 LQKENI. Deletions cut 0 bases from V and 7 bases from J, with 7 bases between. As DNA, the CDR3 is TGTGCCAGCTCACCACCTAGGGGGAATTCACCCCTCCACTTT. This codes for CASSPPRGNSPLHF.

This clonotype was counted only a few times. The chain has TRBV6-2 or TRBV6-3 and TRBJ2-3; the D is unclear. V lost 5 bases and J lost 3, with 6 bases in between. CDR1 is MNHEY and CDR2 is SVGEGT in the germline V gene. The CDR3 covers 12 residues. DNA of the CDR3: TGTGCCAGCAGTCAAACTACAGATACGCAGTATTTT. Encoded protein: CASSQTTDTQYF.

This rearrangement joins TRBV20-1 to TRBJ2-7; D is possibly TRBD2 (6 bases). This CDR3 has 13 amino acids. With 5 bases removed from V and 1 base from J, the gap between germline ends came to 12 bases. Germline-derived CDR1 and CDR2 are DFQATT and SNEGSKA (reference sequence). CDR3 amino acids: CSAAGLASYEQYF. The CDR3 nucleotides read TGCAGTGCTGCGGGACTGGCATCCTACGAGCAGTACTTC.

V gene TRBV29-1 combines with J gene TRBJ1-1; D uncertain. Germline CDR1 and CDR2: SQVTM and ANQGSEA. The CDR3 extends over 10 amino acids. Trimming took off 7 bases at V and 13 bases at J, with 16 bases between the two ends. The CDR3 spells CSARTANDFF. The CDR3 DNA sequence: TGCAGCGCTAGAACGGCTAATGATTTCTTT.

V gene TRBV30 combines with J gene TRBJ1-6; no firm D call. V gave up 0 bases and J gave up 7 bases, with 4 bases separating them. CDR1 GTSNPN and CDR2 SVGIG come from the germline V gene (reference sequence). The CDR3 is 12 residues long. CDR3 DNA: TGTGCCTGGAGTGTGGCGAATTCACCCCTCCACTTT. Amino acids: CAWSVANSPLHF.

The rearrangement uses TRBV19 and TRBJ2-5; tentatively, D is TRBD1 or TRBD2 (6 bases each). The germline CDR1 and CDR2 sequences are LNHDA and SQIVND (reference sequence). The CDR3 loop spans 16 amino acids. The V end was cut by 6 bases, the J end by 0 bases, with 17 bases between. CDR3 nucleotide sequence: TGTGCCAGTAGCCGGGGGCTACGAGCGAACCAAGAGACCCAGTACTTC. Translated: CASSRGLRANQETQYF.

CDR3 sequence: CASSPEGTGAAFF. The CDR3 DNA follows: TGTGCCAGCAGCCCGGAGGGGACGGGTGCGGCTTTCTTT. The chain uses TRBV7-9 and TRBJ1-1; perhaps TRBD1 as D (5 bases). This CDR3 region has 13 residues. V lost 5 bases, J lost 11 bases, and 18 bases lay in between. CDR1 and CDR2 (germline): SEHNR, FQNEAQ (reference sequence). Combining the CDR3 with reference TRBV7-9 and TRBJ1-1 gives the whole variable domain DTGVSQNPRHKITKRGQNVTFRCDPISEHNRLYWYRQTLGQGPEFLTYFQNEAQLEKSRLLSDRFSAERPKGSFSTLEIQRTEQGDSAMYLCASSPEGTGAAFFGQGTRLTVV.

The chain uses TRBV9 and TRBJ2-5; D call uncertain. V was shortened by 0 bases and J by 5 bases, with 11 bases between the two germline ends. Germline CDR1 is SGDLS and CDR2 is YYNGEE. The CDR3 is made up of 14 amino acids. CDR3 sequence (DNA): TGTGCCAGCAGCGTAGGGATAGCTGGCGAGACCCAGTACTTC. The encoded protein is CASSVGIAGETQYF.

J is TRBJ2-1 and V is TRBV29-1; unclear D gene. Germline loops: CDR1 SQVTM, CDR2 ANQGSEA. Trimming cost V 3 bases and J 0 bases, with 3 bases left between them. There are 12 residues in the CDR3. CDR3 DNA sequence: TGCAGCGTTGACGACTCCTACAATGAGCAGTTCTTC. Translation: CSVDDSYNEQFF.

V is TRBV28 and J is TRBJ2-3; no clear D gene. V gave up 5 bases and J gave up 1 base, with 13 bases separating them. This CDR3 comprises 15 residues. From germline, CDR1 is MDHEN and CDR2 SYDVKM. CDR3 protein: CASSTRRRRTDTQYF. In DNA, the CDR3 is TGTGCCAGCAGTACCCGACGGCGTCGCACAGATACGCAGTATTTT.

The rearrangement uses TRBV24-1 and TRBJ2-2; perhaps TRBD1 as D (5 bases). This CDR3 is 17 amino acids long. V was cut by 4 bases and J by 5 bases, with 19 bases left in between. CDR1 KGHDR and CDR2 SFDVKD come from the germline V gene. Here the CDR3 DNA reads TGTGCCACCAGTGACTACGGACATCCCAGAGGAACCGGGGAGCTGTTTTTT. Its translation: CATSDYGHPRGTGELFF.

The rearrangement joins TRBV6-5 to TRBJ2-7; TRBD1 is a possible D gene (8 bases). Germline-derived CDR1 and CDR2 are MNHEY and SVGAGI. This CDR3 comprises 14 residues. V dropped 2 bases and J dropped 10 bases, with 18 bases sitting between them. For the CDR3, the DNA is TGTGCCAGCAGTTACACAGGGGGGGGAGAGGCCCAGTACTTC. Protein product: CASSYTGGGEAQYF.

Only a few counts were recorded for this clonotype. The CDR3 nucleotides read TGTGCCAGCAGCCCGACAGCGACCAGGGGGGACACTGAAGCTTTCTTT. This codes for CASSPTATRGDTEAFF. The V gene is TRBV27, the J gene TRBJ1-1, with 7 nucleotides matching TRBD1. CDR3 size: 16 residues. Unmatched junction bases numbered 13, after V lost 6 bases and J lost 3 bases. Per the germline V gene, CDR1 is MNHEY and CDR2 is SMNVEV (reference sequence).

This clonotype was observed a handful of times. The chain is built from TRBV27 and TRBJ1-6; D is undetermined. V was shortened by 3 bases and J by 14 bases, with 11 bases between the two germline ends. The germline V gene has CDR1 MNHEY and CDR2 SMNVEV (reference sequence). This CDR3 has 12 amino acids. In DNA, the CDR3 is TGTGCCAGCAGTTTTAGAGGAGGTTCCCTCCACTTT. It translates to CASSFRGGSLHF.

CDR3 protein: CATRLAGETQYF. CDR3 nucleotide sequence: TGTGCCACCCGCCTAGCGGGGGAGACCCAGTACTTC. This sequence joins TRBV19 and TRBJ2-5; 9 bases match TRBD2. This CDR3 is built from 12 residues. Germline trimming cut 10 bases from V and 5 bases from J; bases unmatched to any gene: 5. In germline, CDR1 is LNHDA, CDR2 SQIVND (reference sequence).

The chain joins TRBV2 to TRBJ2-7; maybe TRBD2 (7 bases). The germline gives CDR1 SNHLY, CDR2 FYNNEI. The V end was cut by 7 bases, the J end by 0 bases, with 16 bases between. The CDR3 length is 15 residues. The CDR3 region is CASTPRGGSSYEQYF. The DNA of the CDR3 is TGTGCCAGCACGCCTAGGGGGGGGAGCTCCTACGAGCAGTACTTC.